This record looks at one TCR beta chain sequence and its context. The antigen remains undetermined. This sample is part of a study of cytomegalovirus exposure and HLA in healthy donors. Points from the study as a whole: Sequencing likely generated an artifact that appeared as a cluster of highly shared sequence variants. According to the study, around 180 TCR beta chains were cytomegalovirus-associated. With DRB1 most and HLA-C fewest, TCR association rates differed between HLA loci in a later analysis.

This CDR3 has 15 amino acids. With V trimmed by 8 bases and J by 2 bases, 9 bases remained unmatched. The germline gives CDR1 MDHEN, CDR2 SYDVKM. 13 Jbeta primers and 60 Vbeta primers were used for the PCR. Sequencing was performed with immunoSEQ multiplex PCR; in TCRdb, only in-frame clones are kept and a portion is missing. The sample consists of about 150,000 clones, 65% to 75% of them appearing once. The specimen was PBMCs. This chain joins TRBV28 and TRBJ2-3; TRBD2 agrees at 8 bases. This TCR derives from a man aged 30 to 39 in good health and CMV-seronegative. The CDR3 sequence is CASSPSGPITDTQYF. CDR3 DNA sequence: TGTGCCAGCTCCCCTAGCGGGCCTATCACAGATACGCAGTATTTT.